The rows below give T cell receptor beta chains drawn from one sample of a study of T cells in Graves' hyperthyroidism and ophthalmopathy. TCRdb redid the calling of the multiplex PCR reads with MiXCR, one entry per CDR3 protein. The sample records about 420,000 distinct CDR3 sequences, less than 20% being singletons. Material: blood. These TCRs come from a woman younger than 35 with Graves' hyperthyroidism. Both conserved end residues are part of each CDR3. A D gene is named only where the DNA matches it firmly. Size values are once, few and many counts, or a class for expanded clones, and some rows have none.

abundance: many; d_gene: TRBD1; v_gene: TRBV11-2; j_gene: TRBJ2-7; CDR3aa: CASSFGPGQGRYEQYF; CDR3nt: TGTGCCAGCAGCTTCGGCCCGGGACAGGGGCGCTACGAGCAGTACTTC
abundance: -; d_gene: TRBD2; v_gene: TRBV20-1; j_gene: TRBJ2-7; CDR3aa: CSASPAGGPFQNEQYF; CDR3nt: TGCAGTGCTAGTCCAGCGGGAGGGCCGTTTCAGAACGAGCAGTACTTC
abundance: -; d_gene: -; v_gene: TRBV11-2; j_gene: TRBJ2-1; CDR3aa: CASSHGGSEQFF; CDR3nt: TGTGCCAGCAGCCATGGGGGGAGTGAGCAGTTCTTC
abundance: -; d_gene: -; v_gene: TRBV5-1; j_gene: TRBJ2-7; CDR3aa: CASSLGRGWDYEQYF; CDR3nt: TGCGCCAGCAGCTTGGGCCGCGGTTGGGACTACGAGCAGTACTTC
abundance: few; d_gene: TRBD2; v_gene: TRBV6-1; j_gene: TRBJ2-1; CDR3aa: CASSSSGGTSNLNEQFF; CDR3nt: TGTGCCAGCAGTTCGTCCGGGGGGACTAGCAACCTCAATGAGCAGTTCTTC
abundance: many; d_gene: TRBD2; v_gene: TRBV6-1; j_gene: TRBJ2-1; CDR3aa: CASSRTSGSGNEQFF; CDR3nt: TGTGCCAGCAGTAGGACTAGCGGGAGTGGCAATGAGCAGTTCTTC
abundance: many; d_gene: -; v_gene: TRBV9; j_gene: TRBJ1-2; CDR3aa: CASSDALGAGTNYGYTF; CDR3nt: TGTGCCAGCAGCGACGCCCTTGGGGCAGGCACAAACTATGGCTACACCTTC
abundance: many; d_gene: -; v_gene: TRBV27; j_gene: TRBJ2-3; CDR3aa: CASSWSLGTDTQYF; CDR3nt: TGTGCCAGCAGTTGGTCCCTGGGCACAGATACGCAGTATTTT
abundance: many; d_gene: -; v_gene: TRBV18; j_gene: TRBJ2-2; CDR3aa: CASSPALAVNTGELFF; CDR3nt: TGTGCCAGCTCACCAGCGTTAGCGGTGAACACCGGGGAGCTGTTTTTT
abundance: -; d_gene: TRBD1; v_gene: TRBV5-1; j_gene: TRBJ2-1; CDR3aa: CASSTQTGNEQFF; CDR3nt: TGCGCCAGCAGCACCCAGACAGGGAATGAGCAGTTCTTC
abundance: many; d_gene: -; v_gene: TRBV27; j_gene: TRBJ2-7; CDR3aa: CASSLRGGAFYEQYF; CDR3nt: TGTGCCAGCAGTTTACGGGGAGGAGCCTTCTACGAGCAGTACTTC
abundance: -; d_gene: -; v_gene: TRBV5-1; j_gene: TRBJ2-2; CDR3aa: CASSLAVPGLNTGELFF; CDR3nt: TGCGCCAGCAGCTTGGCGGTCCCGGGACTCAACACCGGGGAGCTGTTTTTT
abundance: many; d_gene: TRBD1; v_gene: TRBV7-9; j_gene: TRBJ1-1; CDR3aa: CASSLQGAVGTEAFF; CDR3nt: TGTGCCAGCAGCTTACAGGGGGCTGTCGGAACTGAAGCTTTCTTT
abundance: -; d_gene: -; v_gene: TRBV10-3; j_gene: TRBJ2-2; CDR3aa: CAISGLKNTGELFF; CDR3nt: TGTGCCATCAGTGGACTGAAGAACACCGGGGAGCTGTTTTTT
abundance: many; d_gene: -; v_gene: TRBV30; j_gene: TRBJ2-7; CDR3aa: CAWTRGAEDEQYF; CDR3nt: TGTGCCTGGACCCGAGGGGCGGAGGACGAGCAGTACTTC
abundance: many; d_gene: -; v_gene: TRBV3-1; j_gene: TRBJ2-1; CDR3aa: CASSQEGDNEQFF; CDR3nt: TGTGCCAGCAGCCAAGAAGGGGACAATGAGCAGTTCTTC
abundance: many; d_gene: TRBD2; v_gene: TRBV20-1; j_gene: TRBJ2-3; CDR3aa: CSASRPSGASTDTQYF; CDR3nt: TGCAGTGCTAGCCGCCCTAGCGGAGCTAGCACAGATACGCAGTATTTT
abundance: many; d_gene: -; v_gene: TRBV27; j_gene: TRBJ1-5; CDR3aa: CASSLSGTPTNPQHF; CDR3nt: TGTGCCAGCAGTTTATCCGGGACCCCAACCAATCCCCAGCATTTT
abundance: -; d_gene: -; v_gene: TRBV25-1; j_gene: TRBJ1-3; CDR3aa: CASSRARSGNTIYF; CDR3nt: TGTGCCAGCAGTCGCGCCCGCTCTGGAAACACCATATATTTT
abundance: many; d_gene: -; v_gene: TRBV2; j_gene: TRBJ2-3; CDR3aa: CASSGHTSTDTQYF; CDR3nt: TGTGCCAGCAGTGGACATACTAGCACAGATACGCAGTATTTT
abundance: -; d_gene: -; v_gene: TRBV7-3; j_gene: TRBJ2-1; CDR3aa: CASSLLDTQSSYNEQFF; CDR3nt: TGTGCCAGCAGCTTACTAGACACTCAGAGCTCCTACAATGAGCAGTTCTTC
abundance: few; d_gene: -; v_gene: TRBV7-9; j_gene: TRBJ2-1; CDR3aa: CASSLVEGSYNEQFF; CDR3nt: TGTGCCAGCAGCTTAGTTGAGGGTTCCTACAATGAGCAGTTCTTC
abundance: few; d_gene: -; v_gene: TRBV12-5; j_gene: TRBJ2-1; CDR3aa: CASAPPSGWQTEQFF; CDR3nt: TGTGCTAGTGCCCCTCCGTCAGGGTGGCAAACTGAGCAGTTCTTC
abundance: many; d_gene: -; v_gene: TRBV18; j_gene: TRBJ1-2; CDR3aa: CASSLEKFSGYTF; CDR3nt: TGTGCCAGCTCACTTGAGAAATTCTCTGGCTACACCTTC
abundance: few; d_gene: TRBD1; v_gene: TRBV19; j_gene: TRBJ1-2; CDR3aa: CASSIDPLRGTGPPYGYTF; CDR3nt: TGTGCCAGTAGTATAGATCCGCTTCGGGGGACAGGTCCTCCCTATGGCTACACCTTC
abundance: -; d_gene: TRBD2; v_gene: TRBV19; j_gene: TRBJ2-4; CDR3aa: CVSSGGGPRNIQYF; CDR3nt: TGTGTCAGTAGCGGGGGGGGGCCCCGAAACATTCAGTACTTC
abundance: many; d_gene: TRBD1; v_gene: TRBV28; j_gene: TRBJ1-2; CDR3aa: CASSLYRGYGYTF; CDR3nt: TGTGCCAGCAGTTTATACAGGGGCTATGGCTACACCTTC
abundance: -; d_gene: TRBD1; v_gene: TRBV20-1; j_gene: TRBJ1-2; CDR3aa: CSARDVAGQASNYGYTF; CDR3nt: TGCAGTGCTAGAGACGTCGCCGGACAGGCGTCCAACTATGGCTACACCTTC
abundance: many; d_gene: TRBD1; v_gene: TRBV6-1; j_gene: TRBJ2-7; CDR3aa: CATRLYGQDNYEQYF; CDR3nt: TGTGCCACCCGGTTGTACGGACAGGATAACTACGAGCAGTACTTC